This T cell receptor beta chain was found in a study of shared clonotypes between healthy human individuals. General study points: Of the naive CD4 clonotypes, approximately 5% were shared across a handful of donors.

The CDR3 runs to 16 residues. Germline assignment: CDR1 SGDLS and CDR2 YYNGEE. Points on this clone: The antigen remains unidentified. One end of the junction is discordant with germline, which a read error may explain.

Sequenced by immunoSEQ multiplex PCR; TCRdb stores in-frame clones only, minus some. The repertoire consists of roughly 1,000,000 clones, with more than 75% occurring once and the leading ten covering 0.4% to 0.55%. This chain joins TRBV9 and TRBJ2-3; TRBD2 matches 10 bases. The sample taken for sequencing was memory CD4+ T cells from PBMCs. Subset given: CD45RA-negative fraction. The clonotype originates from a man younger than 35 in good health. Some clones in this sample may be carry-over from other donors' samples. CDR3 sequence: CASIVAGGPSTDTQYF. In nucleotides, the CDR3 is TGTGCCAGCATCGTAGCGGGAGGCCCCAGCACAGATACGCAGTATTTT.